The 22 T cell receptor beta chains below were found in one sample sequenced in a study of shared clonotypes between healthy human individuals. Sequenced by immunoSEQ multiplex PCR; TCRdb stores in-frame clones only, minus some. The sample lists about 2 million clones; about 95% were seen once. In the naive CD8 group, cells lacked CD45RO and were positively selected for CCR7, so terminally differentiated effector memory CD45RA+ cells were left out. Sequenced input: naive CD8+ T cells sorted from blood. The receptors derive from a man aged 18 to 30 in good health.

The chain joins TRBV19 to TRBJ2-7; no clear D. Per the germline V gene, CDR1 is LNHDA and CDR2 is SQIVND (reference sequence). This CDR3 spans 14 amino acids. V was clipped by 3 bases and J by 6 bases, with 15 bases between them. CDR3 nucleotides: TGTGCCAGTAGTATTTCGCTCTGGCTGGCCGAGCAGTACTTC. Translation: CASSISLWLAEQYF.

This chain uses TRBV7-9 with TRBJ2-2, with D perhaps being TRBD1 or TRBD2 (5 bases each). Per the germline V gene, CDR1 is SEHNR and CDR2 is FQNEAQ (reference sequence). This CDR3 is built from 15 residues. V shed 4 bases and J shed 7 bases, with 16 bases lying between them. CDR3: CASSSGDRGFGELFF. The CDR3 DNA reads TGTGCCAGCAGCTCCGGCGACAGAGGGTTCGGGGAGCTGTTTTTT.

The rearrangement uses TRBV28 and TRBJ1-3, with D unclear. V was cut by 2 bases and J by 3 bases, with 14 bases left in between. CDR1 MDHEN and CDR2 SYDVKM come from the germline V gene. The length of the CDR3 is 16 residues. The CDR3 loop is CASSLVLEGSGNTIYF. The CDR3 region has the DNA TGTGCCAGCAGTTTAGTGTTGGAAGGCAGTGGAAACACCATATATTTT. Full variable domain (outside the CDR3, taken from reference TRBV28 and TRBJ1-3): DVKVTQSSRYLVKRTGEKVFLECVQDMDHENMFWYRQDPGLGLRLIYFSYDVKMKEKGDIPEGYSVSREKKERFSLILESASTNQTSMYLCASSLVLEGSGNTIYFGEGSWLTVV.

The gene calls are TRBV30 and TRBJ1-5; TRBD1 matches at 7 bases. This CDR3 region has 14 residues. Germline V gene lookup returns CDR1 GTSNPN and CDR2 SVGIG (reference sequence). Losses at the gene ends were 2 bases for V and 4 bases for J; bases not matched to a gene: 5. The CDR3 DNA sequence: TGTGCCTGGAGTCCCGGGACAGAGAATCAGCCCCAGCATTTT. This encodes CAWSPGTENQPQHF.

V gene TRBV7-2 combines with J gene TRBJ2-7; D is undetermined. The CDR3 contains 13 residues. V was pared by 4 bases and J by 2 bases, with 9 bases between. Germline V CDR1 and CDR2: SGHTA, FQGNSA. The chain's CDR3 is CASSYGSTYEQYF. DNA of the CDR3: TGTGCCAGCAGCTACGGGTCCACCTACGAGCAGTACTTC.

The chain links TRBV27 to TRBJ2-7; D is perhaps TRBD1 (6 bases). The CDR3 has 13 amino acids. From germline, CDR1 is MNHEY and CDR2 SMNVEV (reference sequence). Trimming pared 3 bases from V and 3 bases from J, leaving 9 bases between. The CDR3 spells CASSFETGYEQYF. CDR3 bases: TGTGCCAGCAGTTTCGAGACAGGCTACGAGCAGTACTTC.

To note about this clone: This same CDR3 is encoded by further DNA sequences in the sample. This chain uses TRBV4-3 with TRBJ2-1; D is perhaps TRBD2 (5 bases). Germline V gene data show CDR1 as LGHNA and CDR2 as YSLEER. This CDR3 spans 13 amino acids. Deletions cut 0 bases from V and 10 bases from J, with 10 bases between. CDR3 in amino acids: CASSQDWETEQFF. Written as DNA, the CDR3 is TGCGCCAGCAGCCAAGATTGGGAGACAGAGCAGTTCTTC.

The gene calls are TRBV15 and TRBJ1-5; D ambiguous. V lost 4 bases and J lost 4, with 5 bases in between. Germline lookup yields CDR1 LNHNV and CDR2 YYDKDF (reference sequence). The CDR3 has 12 residues. The CDR3 DNA sequence: TGTGCCACCAGCAAAATAAATCAGCCCCAGCATTTT. Translated: CATSKINQPQHF.

V is TRBV27 and J is TRBJ2-1; 10 bases fit TRBD2. This CDR3 is 18 amino acids long. CDR1 and CDR2 (germline): MNHEY, SMNVEV (reference sequence). The ends lost 6 bases at V and 8 bases at J; junction bases unmatched: 19. The CDR3 protein is CASRTSPGLATGGDEQFF. In DNA, the CDR3 is TGTGCCAGCAGAACATCCCCGGGACTAGCGACCGGAGGTGATGAGCAGTTCTTC.

The chain joins TRBV29-1 to TRBJ2-7, with 8 bases that match TRBD1. Looked up from germline, CDR1 is SQVTM and CDR2 is ANQGSEA. V lost 5 bases, J lost 7 bases, and 7 bases stayed unmatched. CDR3 length: 12 residues. The CDR3 reads CSVKDRASEQYF. For the CDR3, the DNA is TGCAGCGTTAAGGACAGGGCGAGTGAGCAGTACTTC.

As regards this clone: Other DNA sequences from this sample encode an identical CDR3 as well. The V gene is TRBV7-9, the J gene TRBJ2-2; perhaps TRBD2 as D (5 bases). Looked up from germline, CDR1 is SEHNR and CDR2 is FQNEAQ (reference sequence). V lost 0 bases to trimming and J lost 4 bases, with 6 bases between them. This CDR3 region has 14 residues. The CDR3 nucleotides read TGTGCCAGCAGCTTAGCGGGGAGCACCGGGGAGCTGTTTTTT. Its protein product is CASSLAGSTGELFF.

This sequence joins TRBV4-1 and TRBJ2-1; 8 bases line up with TRBD1. The junction had 3 bases not matched to a gene; V was cut back by 4 bases and J by 1 base. CDR1 and CDR2 (germline): MGHRA, YSYEKL. The CDR3 is 15 amino acids. For the CDR3, the DNA is TGCGCCAGCAGCCCGGGACAGGCATCCTACAATGAGCAGTTCTTC. This sequence encodes CASSPGQASYNEQFF.

The chain combines TRBV19 with TRBJ1-1; D remains ambiguous. With 4 bases removed from V and 0 bases from J, the gap between germline ends came to 6 bases. CDR1 and CDR2 from the germline V gene are LNHDA and SQIVND (reference sequence). This CDR3 is 13 amino acids long. The DNA for the CDR3 is TGTGCCAGTAGTACAGCTTTGAACACTGAAGCTTTCTTT. Translated: CASSTALNTEAFF.

Concerning this clone: Other DNA sequences in the sample encode the same CDR3. The chain links TRBV5-1 to TRBJ2-2; possibly TRBD1 for D (5 bases). CDR3 size: 13 residues. With 2 bases removed from V and 3 bases from J, the gap between germline ends came to 5 bases. Germline assignment: CDR1 SGHRS and CDR2 YFSETQ. CDR3 sequence: CASSLGDTGELFF. The CDR3 nucleotides read TGCGCCAGCAGCTTAGGGGACACCGGGGAGCTGTTTTTT.

V usage is TRBV27 and J usage is TRBJ1-4, with D possibly matching TRBD1 (5 bases). This CDR3 contains 15 residues. Trimming took off 5 bases at V and 4 bases at J, with 14 bases between the two ends. Germline V gives CDR1 MNHEY, CDR2 SMNVEV (reference sequence). Written as DNA, the CDR3 is TGTGCCAGCAGTACCCGGTGGCAGGGTAATGAAAAACTGTTTTTT. Its protein is CASSTRWQGNEKLFF.

The rearrangement links TRBV9 to TRBJ2-7; D gene unclear. Per germline, CDR1 SGDLS and CDR2 YYNGEE. V gave up 0 bases and J gave up 3 bases, with 4 bases separating them. CDR3 length: 12 residues. The CDR3 DNA reads TGTGCCAGCAGCGTAGTGGGCTACGAGCAGTACTTC. This encodes CASSVVGYEQYF.

The chain recombines TRBV6-5 with TRBJ2-2; the D gene is possibly TRBD2 (5 bases). CDR1 and CDR2 (germline): MNHEY, SVGAGI. The CDR3 covers 14 residues. The ends were cut back, 0 bases at V and 6 bases at J, with 8 bases in the middle. CDR3 in amino acids: CASSYSVGAGELFF. DNA for the CDR3: TGTGCCAGCAGTTACTCCGTGGGAGCCGGGGAGCTGTTTTTT.

The chain combines TRBV7-9 with TRBJ2-7, with TRBD1 matching 7 bases. Germline CDR1 reads SEHNR; CDR2 reads FQNEAQ (reference sequence). V gave up 8 bases and J gave up 4 bases; unmatched junction bases: 11. The CDR3 sequence is 14 residues long. The CDR3 loop reads CASGPGTAIYEQYF. Written as DNA, the CDR3 is TGTGCCAGCGGCCCCGGGACAGCCATATACGAGCAGTACTTC.

The chain combines TRBV6-5 with TRBJ1-4; a weak D match, TRBD1 (5 bases). CDR1 is MNHEY and CDR2 is SVGAGI in the germline V gene. With 2 bases removed from V and 2 bases from J, the gap between germline ends came to 9 bases. The CDR3 length is 15 residues. CDR3 amino acids: CASSYGEGTNEKLFF. CDR3 coding DNA: TGTGCCAGCAGTTACGGGGAGGGGACTAATGAAAAACTGTTTTTT.

This sequence joins TRBV14 and TRBJ2-7, with 8 bases fitting TRBD2. Germline V gene sequence: CDR1 SGHDN, CDR2 FVKESK. This CDR3 comprises 14 residues. V shed 4 bases, J shed 2 bases, and the junction held 4 bases outside the gene matches. CDR3 DNA: TGTGCCAGCAGCCCCCTGGGACTAGCCTACGAGCAGTACTTC. Its translation: CASSPLGLAYEQYF.

The chain joins TRBV12-1 to TRBJ2-7. TRBV12-1 is shown as a pseudogene. The CDR3 runs to 14 residues. CDR3 bases: TGTGCCAGCCGAAGAAGGGCACACTCCTACGAGCAGTACTTC. Translating it yields CASRRRAHSYEQYF.

The chain recombines TRBV4-1 with TRBJ1-1; tentatively, D is TRBD1 (5 bases). Per germline, CDR1 MGHRA and CDR2 YSYEKL. This CDR3 is built from 15 residues. V shed 0 bases and J shed 3 bases, with 11 bases lying between them. The CDR3 loop reads CASSQDPGGDTEAFF. As DNA, the CDR3 is TGCGCCAGCAGCCAAGATCCGGGAGGGGACACTGAAGCTTTCTTT.